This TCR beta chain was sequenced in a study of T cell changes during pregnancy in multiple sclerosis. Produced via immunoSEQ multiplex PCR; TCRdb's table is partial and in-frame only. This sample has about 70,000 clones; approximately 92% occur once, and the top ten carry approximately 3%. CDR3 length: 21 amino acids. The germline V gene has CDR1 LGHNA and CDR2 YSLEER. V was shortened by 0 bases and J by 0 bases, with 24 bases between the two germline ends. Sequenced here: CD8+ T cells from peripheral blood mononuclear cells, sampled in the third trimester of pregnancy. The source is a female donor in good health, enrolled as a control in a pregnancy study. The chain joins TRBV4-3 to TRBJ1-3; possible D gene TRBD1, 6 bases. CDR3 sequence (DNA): TGCGCCAGCAGCCAAGATCAGAACAGGGCTCACGTCTCTAACTCTGGAAACACCATATATTTT. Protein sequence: CASSQDQNRAHVSNSGNTIYF.